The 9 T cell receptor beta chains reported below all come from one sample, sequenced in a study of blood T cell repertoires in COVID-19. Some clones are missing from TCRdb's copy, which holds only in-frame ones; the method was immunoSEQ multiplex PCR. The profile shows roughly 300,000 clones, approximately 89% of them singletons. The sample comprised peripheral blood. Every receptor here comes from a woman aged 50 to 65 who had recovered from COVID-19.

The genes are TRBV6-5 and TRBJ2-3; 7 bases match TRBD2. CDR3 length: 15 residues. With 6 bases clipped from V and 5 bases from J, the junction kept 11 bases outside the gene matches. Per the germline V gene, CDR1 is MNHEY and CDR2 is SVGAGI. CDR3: CASRRAGDPGDTQYF. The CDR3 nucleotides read TGTGCCAGCAGGCGGGCGGGAGACCCGGGAGATACGCAGTATTTT.

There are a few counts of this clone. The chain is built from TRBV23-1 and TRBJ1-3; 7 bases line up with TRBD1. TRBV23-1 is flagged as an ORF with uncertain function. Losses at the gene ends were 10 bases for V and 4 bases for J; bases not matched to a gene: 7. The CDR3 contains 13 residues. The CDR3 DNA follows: TGCGCCAATGGAGGGGGCGCCGGAAACACCATATATTTT. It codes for CANGGGAGNTIYF.

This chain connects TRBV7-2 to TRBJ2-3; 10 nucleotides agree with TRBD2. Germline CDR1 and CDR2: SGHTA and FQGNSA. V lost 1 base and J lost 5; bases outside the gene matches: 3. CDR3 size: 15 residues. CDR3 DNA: TGTGCCAGCAGCTTAGTTACTAGCGGGGTAGATACGCAGTATTTT. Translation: CASSLVTSGVDTQYF.

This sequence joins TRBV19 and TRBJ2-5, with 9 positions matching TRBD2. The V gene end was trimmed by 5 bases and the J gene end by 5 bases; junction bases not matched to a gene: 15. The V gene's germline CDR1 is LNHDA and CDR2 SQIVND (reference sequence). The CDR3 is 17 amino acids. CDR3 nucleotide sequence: TGTGCCAGTAGTTTCCGGACTAGCGCGGGGACGCGGGAGACCCAGTACTTC. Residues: CASSFRTSAGTRETQYF.

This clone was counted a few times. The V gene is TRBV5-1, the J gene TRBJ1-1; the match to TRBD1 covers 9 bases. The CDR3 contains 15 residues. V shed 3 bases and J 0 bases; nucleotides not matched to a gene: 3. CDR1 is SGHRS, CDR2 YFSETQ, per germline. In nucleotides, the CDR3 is TGCGCCAGCAGCTCTACAGGGGGCCTGAACACTGAAGCTTTCTTT. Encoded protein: CASSSTGGLNTEAFF.

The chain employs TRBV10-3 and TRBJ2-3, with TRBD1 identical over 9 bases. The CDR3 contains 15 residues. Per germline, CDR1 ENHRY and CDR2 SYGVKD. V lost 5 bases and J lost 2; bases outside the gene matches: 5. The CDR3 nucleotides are TGTGCCATCAGTCGGGGGACAGGGTACACAGATACGCAGTATTTT. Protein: CAISRGTGYTDTQYF.

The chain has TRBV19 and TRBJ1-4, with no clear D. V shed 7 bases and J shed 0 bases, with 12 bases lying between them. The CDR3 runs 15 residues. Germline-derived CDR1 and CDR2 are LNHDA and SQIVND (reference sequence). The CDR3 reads CASTPPGSTNEKLFF. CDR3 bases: TGTGCCAGTACCCCCCCGGGATCAACTAATGAAAAACTGTTTTTT.

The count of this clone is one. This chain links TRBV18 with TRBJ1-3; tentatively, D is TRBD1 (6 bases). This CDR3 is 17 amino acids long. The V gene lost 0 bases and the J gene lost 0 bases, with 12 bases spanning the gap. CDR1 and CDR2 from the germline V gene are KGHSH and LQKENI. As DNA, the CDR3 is TGTGCCAGCTCACCACCGGTTTGGGGGCGCTCTGGAAACACCATATATTTT. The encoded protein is CASSPPVWGRSGNTIYF. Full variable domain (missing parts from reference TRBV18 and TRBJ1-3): NAGVMQNPRHLVRRRGQEARLRCSPMKGHSHVYWYRQLPEEGLKFMVYLQKENIIDESGMPKERFSAEFPKEGPSILRIQQVVRGDSAAYFCASSPPVWGRSGNTIYFGEGSWLTVV.

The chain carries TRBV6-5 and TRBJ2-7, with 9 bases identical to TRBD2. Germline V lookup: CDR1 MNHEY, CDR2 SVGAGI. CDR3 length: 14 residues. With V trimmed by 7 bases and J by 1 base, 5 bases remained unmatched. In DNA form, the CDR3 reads TGTGCCAGCACCAGACTAGCGGCTTCCTACGAGCAGTACTTC. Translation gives CASTRLAASYEQYF.